Listed below are T cell receptor beta chains from one sample, sequenced in a study of blood T cells in healthy people across ages. One entry per CDR3 protein results from TCRdb running MiXCR on the 5' RACE reads. The table shows approximately 730,000 distinct CDR3 sequences, with about 48% occurring only once. The sequenced sample was blood. The receptors originated from a man at least 80 years old in good health. CDR3s include the opening cysteine and the closing phenylalanine or tryptophan.

v_gene,CDR3aa
TRBV6-2/TRBV6-3,CASRRDSDTYNSPLHF
TRBV12-3/TRBV12-4,CASSFLAPPYEQYF
TRBV7-9,CASSGQGVGYGYTF
TRBV11-3,CASSRLMNTEAFF
TRBV27,CASWAHGANVLTF
TRBV7-9,CASSALGSVSYEQYF
TRBV5-1,CASSHTGQGGEQYF
TRBV7-9,CASSPERGPTYEQYF
TRBV7-9,CASSLVAGDNSPLHF
TRBV20-1,CSANSGLTSSYEQYF
TRBV28,CASRPPTGYPYEQFF
TRBV7-2,CASSPRVLTDTQYF
TRBV5-1,CASSAGQGGFHSYEQYF
TRBV20-1,CSAGQGDSPLHF
TRBV5-1,CASSLPEATNIQYF
TRBV28,CASSPPGLALRNEQFF
TRBV27,CATRTGWADTQYF
TRBV7-3,CASSPRRVGGYNEQFF
TRBV27,CASSFQAGERYEQYF
TRBV4-1,CASSPGLAGILRTQYF
TRBV5-1,CASSSGQGGSETQYF
TRBV18,CASSSQRSNTEAFF
TRBV6-6,CASSYGSAGGNEQFF
TRBV25-1,CASSERLARSTDTQYF
TRBV20-1,CSAQRGNSNYGYTF
TRBV23-1,CASSLDLTGGKGYAYF
TRBV12-3/TRBV12-4,CASLGAGEGYNEQYF
TRBV29-1,CRVDGLAGVNGQFF
TRBV5-1,CASSSTTASSYEQYF
TRBV2,CASSGGISNYGYTF
TRBV5-6,CASSSGRRDPQYF
TRBV6-1,CASARGTATYEQYF
TRBV5-1,CASSPQMWAYEQYF
TRBV4-2,CASSQDHLAANTEAFF
TRBV5-1,CASSLHPRSNIHEQYF
TRBV28,CASGTGTFYNEQFF
TRBV20-1,CSAPPGQLNNEQYF
TRBV4-1,CASSQDARGPRGWQYF
TRBV6-5,CASSASVQETQYF
TRBV11-2,CASSRLGSGSLMNTEAFF
TRBV5-1,CASSLDGVGTDTQYF
TRBV11-1,CASSFLGGTTDTQYF
TRBV12-3/TRBV12-4,CASSSDRSSTDTQYF
TRBV20-1,CSAPDRGPNRYAYF